The 10 T cell receptor beta chains reported below all come from one sample, sequenced in a study of blood T cells in healthy people across ages. The use of a sample-barcoded 5' primer and a J-beta primer mix characterized a second PCR of roughly 6 to 11 cycles. TCRdb redid the calling of the 5' RACE reads with MiXCR, one entry per CDR3 protein. Of about 2 million distinct CDR3 sequences in the sample, roughly 52% are singletons; the top ten hold approximately 2.1%. The sample consisted of blood. These receptors originate from a woman aged 40 to 49 in good health.

The chain links TRBV28 to TRBJ2-2, with D perhaps matching TRBD2 (5 bases). CDR1 is MDHEN, CDR2 SYDVKM, per germline. This CDR3 is 21 amino acids long. Trimming shortened V by 2 bases and J by 0 bases, and 25 bases separated the two germline ends. CDR3 nucleotide sequence: TGTGCCAGCAGTTTACCAGACCAGGACGCCGCGGGTTCTACGAACACCGGGGAGCTGTTTTTT. Translated: CASSLPDQDAAGSTNTGELFF.

The chain links TRBV13 to TRBJ2-1; 8 bases agree with TRBD2. The germline gives CDR1 PRHDT, CDR2 FYEKMQ (reference sequence). The CDR3 spans 15 residues. Trimming removed 6 bases from V and 3 bases from J; junction bases left unmatched: 7. The CDR3 DNA reads TGTGCCAGCAGGCCCCGGGGGGGCATCTACAATGAGCAGTTCTTC. This translates into CASRPRGGIYNEQFF.

The chain combines TRBV6-5 with TRBJ2-7, with D uncertain. Germline CDR1 and CDR2: MNHEY and SVGAGI. V lost 6 bases, J lost 2 bases, and 14 bases lay in between. The CDR3 contains 14 residues. CDR3 coding DNA: TGTGCCAGCAGCGCCGATACTCCCCCCTACGAGCAGTACTTC. Amino acid sequence: CASSADTPPYEQYF.

This chain joins TRBV13 and TRBJ2-1, with 9 nucleotides matching TRBD2. Germline-derived CDR1 and CDR2 are PRHDT and FYEKMQ (reference sequence). The junction had 11 bases not matched to a gene; V was cut back by 5 bases and J by 6 bases. The CDR3 has 16 residues. The CDR3 protein is CASSPGGLAGPNEQFF. CDR3 DNA: TGTGCCAGCAGCCCCGGAGGTCTAGCGGGGCCCAATGAGCAGTTCTTC.

V gene TRBV6-2 or TRBV6-3 combines with J gene TRBJ2-6; 10 bases match TRBD1. Germline V lookup: CDR1 MNHEY, CDR2 SVGEGT. The CDR3 loop spans 18 amino acids. The V segment lost 5 bases and the J segment 3 bases; nucleotides outside the gene matches: 10. The CDR3 sequence is CASSTDRGRLSGANVLTF. In nucleotides, the CDR3 is TGTGCCAGCAGTACCGACAGGGGGCGGCTAAGTGGGGCCAACGTCCTGACTTTC.

The rearrangement links TRBV20-1 to TRBJ1-1, with D perhaps TRBD1 (5 bases). This CDR3 comprises 13 residues. Germline V gives CDR1 DFQATT, CDR2 SNEGSKA (reference sequence). The ends were cut back, 3 bases at V and 5 bases at J, with 13 bases in the middle. The CDR3 DNA is TGCAGTGCTAGGGTTTCAGGGAGGACTGAAGCTTTCTTT. Residues: CSARVSGRTEAFF.

The chain joins TRBV25-1 to TRBJ2-1, with TRBD1 matching over 12 bases. This CDR3 has 15 residues. Germline V lookup: CDR1 MGHDK, CDR2 SYGVNS. Trimming at V came to 3 bases and at J to 7 bases, leaving 4 bases not matched to a gene. This CDR3 is CASSDGTGGRNEQFF. Here the CDR3 DNA reads TGTGCCAGCAGTGATGGGACAGGGGGCAGGAATGAGCAGTTCTTC.

V usage is TRBV20-1 and J usage is TRBJ2-1, with D maybe TRBD1 (5 bases). Germline-derived CDR1 and CDR2 are DFQATT and SNEGSKA (reference sequence). Trimming cost V 2 bases and J 6 bases, with 8 bases left between them. The CDR3 covers 12 residues. CDR3 coding DNA: TGCAGTGCTAGATTGGGGCTCAATGAGCAGTTCTTC. It codes for CSARLGLNEQFF.

The V gene is TRBV29-1, the J gene TRBJ1-1, with a possible D match to TRBD1 (6 bases). The CDR3 extends over 12 amino acids. Germline CDR1 and CDR2: SQVTM and ANQGSEA. V was shortened by 6 bases and J by 0 bases, with 8 bases between the two germline ends. The CDR3 DNA sequence: TGCAGCGTCAGGGGTTTGAACACTGAAGCTTTCTTT. Translated, it gives CSVRGLNTEAFF.

To note about this clonotype: An end of the junction does not agree with germline; a read error may underlie this. The gene calls are TRBV27 and TRBJ1-6; D is ambiguous. Germline-derived CDR1 and CDR2 are MNHEY and SMNVEV (reference sequence). The CDR3 runs 14 residues. CDR3 DNA: TGTGTCAGCAGTCCCGGACGGGTGAATTCACCCCTCCACTTT. It codes for CVSSPGRVNSPLHF.